These 30 T cell receptor beta chains share one sample of origin, sequenced in a study of B cell selection in AIRE deficiency. The data were produced by immunoSEQ multiplex PCR, yet TCRdb's version contains in-frame clones alone and is incomplete. The repertoire holds about 24,000 clones, approximately 96% seen once, with around 0.19% in the top ten. The sorted conventional CD4 T cells were gated as CD4+CD127+. Sequencing used conventional CD4+ T cells sorted from PBMCs. Receptors originate from a human donor with AIRE deficiency.

The table lists this clone with a few counts. V is TRBV4-2 and J is TRBJ1-2; 7 bases map to TRBD1. V gave up 0 bases and J gave up 4 bases; unmatched junction bases: 8. The CDR3 is 16 amino acids. Germline CDR1 reads LGHNA; CDR2 reads YNFKEQ. This chain's CDR3 is CASSQDGAGGSYGYTF. The CDR3 DNA reads TGTGCCAGCAGCCAAGATGGGGCAGGGGGGAGCTATGGCTACACCTTC.

This clone was counted a single time. This chain uses TRBV27 with TRBJ1-1; 10 nucleotides align to TRBD1. This CDR3 has 16 residues. J was trimmed by 0 bases and V by 10 bases; bases with no gene match: 11. Looked up from germline, CDR1 is MNHEY and CDR2 is SMNVEV (reference sequence). The CDR3 spells CATARDRGTMNTEAFF. In nucleotides, the CDR3 is TGTGCCACAGCCCGGGACAGGGGCACGATGAACACTGAAGCTTTCTTT.

The chain uses TRBV19 and TRBJ2-3; 9 positions agree with TRBD2. V gave up 8 bases and J gave up 1 base; unmatched junction bases: 10. This CDR3 region has 16 residues. CDR1 is LNHDA and CDR2 is SQIVND in the germline V gene (reference sequence). CDR3 amino acids: CASSRAAGGGTDTQYF. CDR3 coding DNA: TGTGCCAGTTCCCGGGCGGCGGGAGGGGGCACAGATACGCAGTATTTT.

This chain connects TRBV5-1 to TRBJ2-7; the D gene could be TRBD1 or TRBD2 (7 bases each). This CDR3 comprises 14 residues. Germline V gives CDR1 SGHRS, CDR2 YFSETQ. The V and J ends lost 10 bases and 3 bases respectively, with 20 bases between them. This CDR3 is CASGGRGPLYEQYF. The CDR3 DNA reads TGCGCCTCCGGAGGGAGGGGGCCTCTCTACGAGCAGTACTTC.

J is TRBJ2-7 and V is TRBV7-3, with D maybe TRBD2 (7 bases). Germline assignment: CDR1 SGHTA and CDR2 FQGTGA. Deletions cut 2 bases from V and 2 bases from J, with 13 bases between. This CDR3 region has 15 residues. The CDR3 protein is CASSLGGGTPYEQYF. DNA for the CDR3: TGTGCCAGCAGCTTAGGCGGGGGCACCCCCTACGAGCAGTACTTC.

This chain connects TRBV5-1 to TRBJ2-3; TRBD2 is a possible D gene (5 bases). Between the trimmed V and J ends, which lost 0 bases and 5 bases, there was a span of 16 bases. Germline V gene data show CDR1 as SGHRS and CDR2 as YFSETQ. The CDR3 is made up of 16 amino acids. This chain's CDR3 is CASSLGTIARGDTQYF. CDR3 sequence (DNA): TGCGCCAGCAGCTTGGGTACTATCGCCCGGGGAGATACGCAGTATTTT.

The chain's CDR3 is CASSDGSLVSYNEQFF. The CDR3 DNA follows: TGTGCCAGCAGCGATGGTAGTTTAGTATCCTACAATGAGCAGTTCTTC. V gene TRBV9 combines with J gene TRBJ2-1; D gene ambiguous. Trimming left V 3 bases short and J 1 base short, with 14 bases between. CDR3 size: 16 residues. Germline V gene sequence: CDR1 SGDLS, CDR2 YYNGEE. Full variable domain (remainder filled in from reference TRBV9 and TRBJ2-1): DSGVTQTPKHLITATGQRVTLRCSPRSGDLSVYWYQQSLDQGLQFLIQYYNGEERAKGNILERFSAQQFPDLHSELNLSSLELGDSALYFCASSDGSLVSYNEQFFGPGTRLTVL.

The gene calls are TRBV5-6 and TRBJ2-3; D is perhaps TRBD2 (6 bases). Trimming cost V 1 base and J 3 bases, with 15 bases left between them. There are 16 residues in the CDR3. Germline V gene lookup returns CDR1 SGHDT and CDR2 YYEEEE. The CDR3 DNA reads TGTGCCAGCAGCTTGAGACTTGGGACTGAAACAGATACGCAGTATTTT. Protein product: CASSLRLGTETDTQYF. Combining the CDR3 with reference TRBV5-6 and TRBJ2-3 gives the whole variable domain DAGVTQSPTHLIKTRGQQVTLRCSPKSGHDTVSWYQQALGQGPQFIFQYYEEEERQRGNFPDRFSGHQFPNYSSELNVNALLLGDSALYLCASSLRLGTETDTQYFGPGTRLTVL.

This sequence joins TRBV18 and TRBJ1-1; D remains unclear. The V and J ends lost 3 bases and 5 bases respectively, with 4 bases between them. Germline lookup yields CDR1 KGHSH and CDR2 LQKENI. The CDR3 sequence is 11 residues long. CDR3 nucleotide sequence: TGTGCCAGCTCACCCGGGACTGAAGCTTTCTTT. Amino acid sequence: CASSPGTEAFF.

The genes are TRBV4-3 and TRBJ2-4; TRBD1 agrees at 8 bases. From germline, CDR1 is LGHNA and CDR2 YSLEER. V trimming: 3 bases; J trimming: 8 bases; junction bases outside the gene matches: 3. The length of the CDR3 is 13 residues. CDR3 residues: CASSQEDRDIQYF. The CDR3 DNA follows: TGCGCCAGCAGCCAGGAGGACAGGGACATTCAGTACTTC.

V is TRBV5-1 and J is TRBJ1-4; D unclear. Deletions cut 1 base from V and 3 bases from J, with 7 bases between. CDR1 and CDR2 (germline): SGHRS, YFSETQ. The CDR3 has 14 residues. CDR3 sequence reads: CASSLRGSNEKLFF. The CDR3 DNA reads TGCGCCAGCAGCTTGAGAGGGTCTAATGAAAAACTGTTTTTT.

The V and J genes are TRBV4-2 and TRBJ2-1, with 10 bases fitting TRBD2. Per germline, CDR1 LGHNA and CDR2 YNFKEQ. The trim removed 0 bases at V and 7 bases at J, leaving 6 bases unmatched. CDR3 length: 16 amino acids. The CDR3 DNA reads TGTGCCAGCAGCCAAGAGGGGACTAGCGCTAAGAATGAGCAGTTCTTC. It is translated as CASSQEGTSAKNEQFF.

This chain joins TRBV18 and TRBJ2-7; no clear D gene. This CDR3 spans 13 amino acids. Germline V lookup: CDR1 KGHSH, CDR2 LQKENI. The V end lost 3 bases, the J end lost 3 bases, and 9 bases lay between the germline ends. CDR3 sequence: CASSPFRLYEQYF. CDR3 coding DNA: TGTGCCAGCTCACCTTTCCGGCTCTACGAGCAGTACTTC.

The chain joins TRBV27 to TRBJ2-7; tentative D call: TRBD1 (6 bases). V lost 6 bases to trimming and J lost 1 base, with 13 bases between them. The CDR3 is 14 amino acids. Per the germline V gene, CDR1 is MNHEY and CDR2 is SMNVEV (reference sequence). The CDR3 DNA sequence: TGTGCCAGCAGAAGGACAGTCCTATCCTACGAGCAGTACTTC. Amino acid sequence: CASRRTVLSYEQYF.

This chain links TRBV5-1 with TRBJ1-2, with D perhaps TRBD1 (5 bases). This CDR3 has 12 residues. Trimming left V 2 bases short and J 7 bases short, with 9 bases between. Germline loops: CDR1 SGHRS, CDR2 YFSETQ. CDR3 in DNA: TGCGCCAGCAGCTTCCGGGACTCTGGCTACACCTTC. Its protein is CASSFRDSGYTF.

The chain joins TRBV6-1 to TRBJ2-7; a possible D gene is TRBD1 (5 bases). CDR1 is MNHNS and CDR2 is SASEGT in the germline V gene. The CDR3 is 15 amino acids. V was trimmed by 1 base and J by 0 bases, leaving 10 bases between them. In DNA, the CDR3 is TGTGCCAGCAGTGAAGGAACAGGAGACTCCTACGAGCAGTACTTC. Encoded protein: CASSEGTGDSYEQYF.

This clone was observed a single time. This sample also contains other DNA sequences that code for the same CDR3. This sequence joins TRBV7-2 and TRBJ2-5; 8 bases agree with TRBD2. V lost 1 base and J lost 5; bases outside the gene matches: 3. CDR3 length: 14 amino acids. Germline loops: CDR1 SGHTA, CDR2 FQGNSA. CDR3 DNA sequence: TGTGCCAGCAGCTTAGGAGGCGGGGGGGAGACCCAGTACTTC. It encodes CASSLGGGGETQYF.

This sequence joins TRBV28 and TRBJ1-6; tentatively, D is TRBD1 (5 bases). The CDR3 sequence is 13 residues long. The germline CDR1 and CDR2 sequences are MDHEN and SYDVKM. V dropped 6 bases and J dropped 10 bases, with 13 bases sitting between them. The CDR3 loop reads CASRAGWGSPLHF. The CDR3 DNA follows: TGTGCCAGCAGGGCGGGCTGGGGGTCACCCCTCCACTTT.

The rearrangement joins TRBV7-9 to TRBJ2-7, with 10 bases matching TRBD1. This CDR3 has 14 amino acids. J lost 5 bases, V lost 2 bases, and 3 bases had no gene match. Germline lookup yields CDR1 SEHNR and CDR2 FQNEAQ (reference sequence). CDR3 sequence (DNA): TGTGCCAGCAGCTTACGGGACAGGGGCGACGAGCAGTACTTC. Its translation: CASSLRDRGDEQYF.

This clone was seen a single time. The rearrangement links TRBV7-6 to TRBJ2-6; D might be TRBD2 (9 bases). V gave up 4 bases and J gave up 0 bases, with 28 bases separating them. This CDR3 contains 22 residues. Germline CDR1 and CDR2: SGHVS and FNYEAQ. CDR3 amino acids: CASSSGTGGGVAGDSGANVLTF. The CDR3 DNA reads as TGTGCCAGCAGCTCCGGGACAGGCGGAGGGGTAGCGGGAGACTCTGGGGCCAACGTCCTGACTTTC.

Remarks on this clone: Because the CDR3's place on the DNA is in doubt, the DNA is left out and the CDR3 is given as listed by TCRdb. The chain is built from TRBV7-9 and TRBJ2-7; the table's D gene call, TRBD1, was not cross checked with the DNA. Germline CDR1 is SEHNR and CDR2 is FQNEAQ (reference sequence). Termini included, the CDR3 measures 14 amino acids. This CDR3 is CASSFGQGALERYF.

V and J are TRBV11-2 and TRBJ2-5, with D perhaps matching TRBD2 (5 bases). This CDR3 spans 16 amino acids. V was shortened by 1 base and J by 5 bases, with 17 bases between the two germline ends. Germline V gene sequence: CDR1 SGHAT, CDR2 FQNNGV. The CDR3 nucleotides read TGTGCCAGCAGCTTAGGCCAACTAGAACGTGAGGAGACCCAGTACTTC. This translates into CASSLGQLEREETQYF.

The V gene is TRBV7-2, the J gene TRBJ2-2; D not resolved. V was trimmed by 5 bases and J by 6 bases, leaving 7 bases between them. The CDR3 length is 12 residues. Germline lookup yields CDR1 SGHTA and CDR2 FQGNSA. CDR3 sequence: CASSRRAGELFF. CDR3 sequence (DNA): TGTGCCAGCAGCCGCCGTGCCGGGGAGCTGTTTTTT.

The chain employs TRBV19 and TRBJ2-4, with 7 bases matching TRBD1. Germline CDR1 LNHDA, CDR2 SQIVND (reference sequence). V lost 9 bases to trimming and J lost 0 bases; unmatched junction nucleotides: 26. CDR3 size: 21 residues. Here the CDR3 reads CARGTGTVMSPRWRAKNIQYF. The CDR3 nucleotides read TGTGCCAGGGGCACCGGGACAGTGATGAGCCCACGATGGAGAGCCAAAAACATTCAGTACTTC.

The chain joins TRBV6-4 to TRBJ1-2; 7 positions match TRBD1. Trimming took 8 bases from V and 8 from J; bases not matched to a gene: 8. Germline CDR1 MRHNA, CDR2 SNTAGT. This CDR3 has 12 residues. The CDR3 DNA reads TGTGCCAGCGGCGGAGGGGGCCGGGGCTACACCTTC. Its protein is CASGGGGRGYTF.

V usage is TRBV28 and J usage is TRBJ1-5; D is undetermined. This CDR3 contains 11 residues. V lost 6 bases and J 4 bases, leaving 4 bases between the germline ends. Germline CDR1 reads MDHEN; CDR2 reads SYDVKM. Here the CDR3 DNA reads TGTGCCAGCAGAACTAATCAGCCCCAGCATTTT. Amino acid sequence: CASRTNQPQHF.

The CDR3 region has the DNA TGTGCCAGCAGTGTGCGGCGGGGGGAGCAGTTCTTC. This encodes CASSVRRGEQFF. The rearrangement links TRBV6-1 to TRBJ2-1; 7 bases match TRBD2. CDR1 is MNHNS, CDR2 SASEGT, per germline. CDR3 size: 12 residues. V lost 4 bases to trimming and J lost 10 bases; unmatched junction nucleotides: 4.

V usage is TRBV4-2 and J usage is TRBJ2-1; D call uncertain. The V end lost 1 base, the J end lost 10 bases, and 11 bases lay between the germline ends. This CDR3 has 13 residues. Looked up from germline, CDR1 is LGHNA and CDR2 is YNFKEQ. CDR3 protein: CASSQVPAAEQFF. DNA of the CDR3: TGTGCCAGCAGCCAAGTCCCGGCGGCGGAGCAGTTCTTC.

The chain joins TRBV11-2 to TRBJ2-5; possible D gene TRBD1, 7 bases. V lost 11 bases and J 4 bases, leaving 26 bases between the germline ends. Germline values: CDR1 SGHAT, CDR2 FQNNGV. There are 16 residues in the CDR3. CDR3 loop: CAGSRGAGRQGETQYF. DNA of the CDR3: TGTGCCGGATCCAGGGGGGCAGGGCGTCAAGGAGAGACCCAGTACTTC.

The chain joins TRBV30 to TRBJ2-7; D might be TRBD1 or TRBD2, each matching 6 bases. The length of the CDR3 is 14 residues. The germline gives CDR1 GTSNPN, CDR2 SVGIG (reference sequence). V lost 3 bases to trimming and J lost 2 bases, with 14 bases between them. DNA for the CDR3: TGTGCCTGGAGGGGGGGCAATCGGGCCTACGAGCAGTACTTC. It yields the protein CAWRGGNRAYEQYF. Variable domain in full (rest from reference TRBV30 and TRBJ2-7): SQTIHQWPATLVQPVGSPLSLECTVEGTSNPNLYWYRQAAGRGLQLLFYSVGIGQISSEVPQNLSASRPQDRQFILSSKKLLLSDSGFYLCAWRGGNRAYEQYFGPGTRLTVT.